What follows are 10 T cell receptor beta chains derived from one specimen sequenced in a study of OX40 agonist ivuxolimab in advanced cancers. Sequencing was performed with immunoSEQ multiplex PCR; in TCRdb, only in-frame clones are kept and a portion is missing. This sample has tens of thousands of clones, with 75% to 90% found just once. The specimen comprised CD4+ or CD8+ T cells sorted from blood, sampled in a trial of the OX40 agonist ivuxolimab. The source is an adult with an advanced solid tumor such as melanoma, head and neck, liver or kidney cancer.

J is TRBJ2-7 and V is TRBV2, with 8 bases that match TRBD1. Germline loops: CDR1 SNHLY, CDR2 FYNNEI. This CDR3 is 14 amino acids long. After removal of 2 bases from V and 8 bases from J, the junction contained 8 bases not matched to a gene. Here the CDR3 DNA reads TGTGCCAGCAGTGAATATCGCCAGGGGGCGAAGCAGTACTTC. Its protein is CASSEYRQGAKQYF.

The DNA for the CDR3 is TGTGCCAGCAGCTTACGGGACGGCTACGAGCAGTACTTC. It translates to CASSLRDGYEQYF. The rearrangement uses TRBV7-2 and TRBJ2-7; D possibly uses TRBD1 or TRBD2 (5 bases each). CDR1 SGHTA and CDR2 FQGNSA come from the germline V gene. This CDR3 has 13 residues. V was cut by 2 bases and J by 3 bases, with 8 bases left in between.

This clone was seen just once. A read error may account for a junction end that differs from germline. The chain is built from TRBV6-6 and TRBJ2-1, with D tentatively TRBD1 or TRBD2 (6 bases each). Germline-derived CDR1 and CDR2 are MNHNY and SVGAGI (reference sequence). The CDR3 contains 15 residues. The CDR3 DNA sequence: TGTGCCAGCAGTTACTCGTGGGGGGCCTACAATGAGCGGTTCTTC. It translates to CASSYSWGAYNERFF.

This chain links TRBV6-5 with TRBJ2-1, with D possibly being TRBD1 (5 bases). The V end was cut by 4 bases, the J end by 0 bases, with 10 bases between. The germline CDR1 and CDR2 sequences are MNHEY and SVGAGI. This CDR3 is 15 amino acids long. CDR3 sequence (DNA): TGTGCCAGCAGTTTCCGCAGGGCCTCCTACAATGAGCAGTTCTTC. This encodes CASSFRRASYNEQFF.

This chain links TRBV7-3 with TRBJ2-1; maybe TRBD2 (6 bases). V was shortened by 5 bases and J by 8 bases, with 16 bases between the two germline ends. Germline lookup yields CDR1 SGHTA and CDR2 FQGTGA. The CDR3 length is 14 residues. The CDR3 spells CASSKRGGGDEQFF. DNA of the CDR3: TGTGCCAGCAGCAAAAGGGGCGGAGGGGATGAGCAGTTCTTC.

This clone was observed once. The V and J genes are TRBV5-4 and TRBJ2-7; possible D gene TRBD2, 6 bases. Trimming removed 0 bases from V and 3 bases from J, with 16 bases in between. Germline CDR1 and CDR2: SGHNT and YYREEE (reference sequence). CDR3 length: 16 amino acids. CDR3 sequence (DNA): TGTGCCAGCAGCTTGGGCGGGAATAAGGGCGGCTACGAGCAGTACTTC. Translating it yields CASSLGGNKGGYEQYF.

V is TRBV7-9 and J is TRBJ2-3; 8 bases map to TRBD2. The CDR3 runs to 16 residues. V gave up 3 bases and J gave up 3 bases; unmatched junction bases: 8. Germline loops: CDR1 SEHNR, CDR2 FQNEAQ (reference sequence). CDR3 coding DNA: TGTGCCAGCAGCTTTTATCGCGGGGGGCTGACAGATACGCAGTATTTT. Amino acid sequence: CASSFYRGGLTDTQYF.

This chain joins TRBV6-5 and TRBJ1-1; a weak D match, TRBD1 (6 bases). The V end lost 5 bases, the J end lost 4 bases, and 17 bases lay between the germline ends. Per germline, CDR1 MNHEY and CDR2 SVGAGI. The CDR3 is 15 residues long. The DNA of the CDR3 is TGTGCCAGCAGTGTCGCAGGGGTCGGGAGCACTGAAGCTTTCTTT. Translation gives CASSVAGVGSTEAFF.

J is TRBJ2-2 and V is TRBV18, with D perhaps given as TRBD1 or TRBD2 (5 bases each). CDR3 length: 12 residues. Trimming stripped 0 bases from V and 9 bases from J, with 5 bases between. Germline V gives CDR1 KGHSH, CDR2 LQKENI. CDR3 amino acids: CASSPPGRELFF. The CDR3, as DNA: TGTGCCAGCTCACCACCGGGACGGGAGCTGTTTTTT. The full variable domain, rest sourced from reference TRBV18 and TRBJ2-2, is NAGVMQNPRHLVRRRGQEARLRCSPMKGHSHVYWYRQLPEEGLKFMVYLQKENIIDESGMPKERFSAEFPKEGPSILRIQQVVRGDSAAYFCASSPPGRELFFGEGSRLTVL.

The rearrangement uses TRBV9 and TRBJ1-2, with 9 bases identical to TRBD1. This CDR3 has 14 residues. The V gene end was trimmed by 4 bases and the J gene end by 5 bases; junction bases not matched to a gene: 6. The V gene's germline CDR1 is SGDLS and CDR2 YYNGEE. CDR3 region: CASSRQGGEYGYTF. As DNA, the CDR3 is TGTGCCAGCAGCCGACAGGGGGGGGAGTATGGCTACACCTTC.